These 12 T cell receptor beta chains originate from one sample sequenced in a study of shared clonotypes between healthy human individuals. Repertoires were generated with immunoSEQ multiplex PCR, while TCRdb's copy carries only in-frame clones and drops some. This sample carries about 2.1 million clones, 93% of them seen once, and the ten largest clones take around 1.7%. CD45RO-negative cells were positively selected for CCR7, leaving out terminally differentiated effector memory CD45RA+ cells. The source material was naive CD8+ T cells from PBMCs. The receptors derive from a young man in good health. Some clones in this sample may be carry-over from other donors' samples.

As DNA, the CDR3 is TGCGCCAGCAGCCAAGATCAGGGGGTCGGCGAGCAGTTCTTC. It yields the protein CASSQDQGVGEQFF. The chain carries TRBV4-1 and TRBJ2-1, with 7 positions matching TRBD1. CDR3 length: 14 residues. The V gene end was trimmed by 0 bases and the J gene end by 10 bases; junction bases not matched to a gene: 6. The germline V gene has CDR1 MGHRA and CDR2 YSYEKL.

The rearrangement uses TRBV4-1 and TRBJ2-7; D ambiguous. The CDR3 is 17 amino acids. CDR1 MGHRA and CDR2 YSYEKL come from the germline V gene. V was clipped by 0 bases and J by 1 base, with 16 bases between them. The CDR3 DNA follows: TGCGCCAGCAGCCAAGAACCGCTCACTGAACGGTCCTACGAGCAGTACTTC. It codes for CASSQEPLTERSYEQYF.

This rearrangement joins TRBV28 to TRBJ2-7; the match to TRBD2 covers 10 bases. The length of the CDR3 is 19 residues. CDR1 is MDHEN and CDR2 is SYDVKM in the germline V gene. Losses at the gene ends were 2 bases for V and 4 bases for J; bases not matched to a gene: 17. CDR3 in DNA: TGTGCCAGCAGTTTAGGGGACCTAAGGGGGACTAGCGTTTCATACGAGCAGTACTTC. Translating it yields CASSLGDLRGTSVSYEQYF. The full variable domain, completed using reference TRBV28 and TRBJ2-7, is DVKVTQSSRYLVKRTGEKVFLECVQDMDHENMFWYRQDPGLGLRLIYFSYDVKMKEKGDIPEGYSVSREKKERFSLILESASTNQTSMYLCASSLGDLRGTSVSYEQYFGPGTRLTVT.

V is TRBV28 and J is TRBJ2-1; tentative D call: TRBD2 (7 bases). Between the trimmed V and J ends, which lost 10 bases and 4 bases, there was a span of 32 bases. The CDR3 has 19 residues. CDR1 and CDR2 (germline): MDHEN, SYDVKM. This chain's CDR3 is CATCKTGLRAGALYNEQFF. CDR3 nucleotides: TGTGCCACCTGTAAAACAGGGCTGCGGGCGGGGGCCCTTTACAATGAGCAGTTCTTC.

The rearrangement joins TRBV19 to TRBJ1-2; TRBD1 is a possible D gene (6 bases). The CDR3 totals 15 residues. With 9 bases removed from V and 4 bases from J, the gap between germline ends came to 21 bases. Germline V CDR1 and CDR2: LNHDA, SQIVND (reference sequence). This CDR3 is CASHVRGSTIYGYTF. The CDR3 bases are TGTGCCAGCCACGTGAGGGGGTCTACAATCTATGGCTACACCTTC.

The chain employs TRBV4-1 and TRBJ1-1; D not certain. Germline V CDR1 and CDR2: MGHRA, YSYEKL. The CDR3 covers 13 residues. The V end was cut by 5 bases, the J end by 1 base, with 8 bases between. CDR3 amino acids: CASSWDPNTEAFF. For the CDR3, the DNA is TGCGCCAGCAGCTGGGATCCGAACACTGAAGCTTTCTTT.

The chain carries TRBV5-4 and TRBJ2-1; the match to TRBD2 covers 7 bases. Trimming cost V 4 bases and J 3 bases; bases outside gene matches: 7. There are 15 residues in the CDR3. Germline CDR1 and CDR2: SGHNT and YYREEE (reference sequence). CDR3 DNA sequence: TGTGCCAGCAGCCAAACCCTAGCGGTCTACAATGAGCAGTTCTTC. This translates into CASSQTLAVYNEQFF.

J is TRBJ2-7 and V is TRBV7-8; D remains unclear. Trimming removed 1 base at V and 4 bases at J, with 8 bases between. CDR1 and CDR2 from the germline V gene are SGHVS and FQNEAQ. This CDR3 comprises 13 residues. The CDR3 protein is CASSLGKIYEQYF. For the CDR3, the DNA is TGTGCCAGCAGCTTAGGAAAGATATACGAGCAGTACTTC.

This chain connects TRBV29-1 to TRBJ2-6, with 7 bases that match TRBD1. J gave up 0 bases and V 6 bases, and 8 bases lay outside the gene matches. The germline CDR1 and CDR2 sequences are SQVTM and ANQGSEA. This CDR3 region has 16 residues. For the CDR3, the DNA is TGCAGCGTCGTTGACAGGGCCGGCTCTGGGGCCAACGTCCTGACTTTC. Translation: CSVVDRAGSGANVLTF.

The chain employs TRBV28 and TRBJ1-1; possible D gene TRBD1, 6 bases. This CDR3 is 16 amino acids long. V gave up 2 bases and J gave up 0 bases, with 13 bases separating them. CDR1 MDHEN and CDR2 SYDVKM come from the germline V gene. The CDR3 DNA is TGTGCCAGCAGTTTAGGGCAGGGGTTTTTGAACACTGAAGCTTTCTTT. Amino acids: CASSLGQGFLNTEAFF. Full variable domain (remainder filled in from reference TRBV28 and TRBJ1-1): DVKVTQSSRYLVKRTGEKVFLECVQDMDHENMFWYRQDPGLGLRLIYFSYDVKMKEKGDIPEGYSVSREKKERFSLILESASTNQTSMYLCASSLGQGFLNTEAFFGQGTRLTVV.

This chain joins TRBV9 and TRBJ2-7; the match to TRBD1 covers 8 bases. Germline V gene lookup returns CDR1 SGDLS and CDR2 YYNGEE. Trimming took 3 bases from V and 5 from J; bases not matched to a gene: 10. The CDR3 is made up of 15 amino acids. CDR3 protein: CASSDGTGTLDEQYF. The CDR3 coding sequence is TGTGCCAGCAGCGATGGGACAGGAACCTTGGACGAGCAGTACTTC. The variable domain in full, completed from reference TRBV9 and TRBJ2-7, reads DSGVTQTPKHLITATGQRVTLRCSPRSGDLSVYWYQQSLDQGLQFLIQYYNGEERAKGNILERFSAQQFPDLHSELNLSSLELGDSALYFCASSDGTGTLDEQYFGPGTRLTVT.

The V and J genes are TRBV7-9 and TRBJ1-1; D gene ambiguous. V was cut by 6 bases and J by 4 bases, with 15 bases left in between. The CDR3 covers 14 residues. CDR1 and CDR2 (germline): SEHNR, FQNEAQ (reference sequence). As DNA, the CDR3 is TGTGCCAGCAGTTCATACGGGAGGATCACTGAAGCTTTCTTT. Translation gives CASSSYGRITEAFF.